One T cell receptor beta chain is described in this entry. Its antigen is still unknown. This CDR3 is built from 15 residues. Germline V gene sequence: CDR1 MNHEY, CDR2 SVGEGT. V dropped 2 bases and J dropped 2 bases, with 12 bases sitting between them. These data belong to a study of post-analysis software for immune sequencing data. Study results and limitations: Analysis by F measure revealed that same-batch samples clustered strongly together. In multiple sclerosis, normalized Chao1 diversity was significantly below that of controls. About 5 TRBV segments, including TRBV5-6, TRBV5-1 and TRBV20-1, were more frequent in patients than controls.

TCR beta cDNA libraries had unique molecular identifiers. MiXCR, run by TCRdb on the PCR reads, gives a single entry per CDR3 protein. The sample lists approximately 690,000 distinct CDR3 sequences; approximately 60% were seen once. The sample was blood. This receptor was identified in a girl between 2 and 10 years old with multiple sclerosis. This chain joins TRBV6-2 or TRBV6-3 and TRBJ1-1; D gene uncertain. The CDR3 spells CASSYGWGANTEAFF. The CDR3 DNA sequence: TGTGCCAGCAGTTACGGCTGGGGAGCAAACACTGAAGCTTTCTTT.